This TCR beta chain derives from a study of CD8 T cells in Susac syndrome. The study used healthy donors as controls matched for age and sex. The germline V and J ends were trimmed by 6 bases and 1 base, with 15 bases remaining between them. CDR1 is KGHSH, CDR2 LQKENI, per germline. This CDR3 is built from 15 residues. Reverse transcription of roughly 0.5 to 1 ug RNA was performed with random hexamers. Amplification of TCR beta CDR3 was carried out by immunoSEQ multiplex PCR, which covered 54 Vbeta and 13 Jbeta segments. MiXCR, run by TCRdb on the immunoSEQ multiplex PCR reads, gives a single entry per CDR3 protein. The sample lists around 150,000 distinct CDR3 sequences; over 85% were seen once.

Sequencing used CD4+ T cells from PBMCs. The source is a human donor in good health. The chain recombines TRBV18 with TRBJ1-1; D is perhaps TRBD1 (6 bases). The CDR3 region is CASSPGQPGNTEAFF. DNA for the CDR3: TGTGCCAGCTCGCCTGGACAGCCCGGGAACACTGAAGCTTTCTTT. Supplemented by reference TRBV18 and TRBJ1-1, the full variable domain reads NAGVMQNPRHLVRRRGQEARLRCSPMKGHSHVYWYRQLPEEGLKFMVYLQKENIIDESGMPKERFSAEFPKEGPSILRIQQVVRGDSAAYFCASSPGQPGNTEAFFGQGTRLTVV.